One and the same sample provided the 30 T cell receptor beta chains below, sequenced in a study of blood T cell repertoires in COVID-19. Sequenced by immunoSEQ multiplex PCR; TCRdb stores in-frame clones only, minus some. This repertoire shows about 97,000 clones, 90% found once; its top ten account for 1.7%. Sequencing used peripheral blood. The receptor source for this set is a man between 60 and 75 years old with acute or convalescent COVID-19.

The chain couples TRBV10-2 to TRBJ1-5; possibly TRBD1 for D (6 bases). CDR3 size: 15 residues. V lost 10 bases and J lost 8, with 24 bases in between. Germline V gene sequence: CDR1 WSHSY, CDR2 SAAADI. The CDR3 nucleotides read TGCGCCATCCTCAGATCAGGGGCTAGGTGGAAGCCCCAGCATTTT. Translating gives CAILRSGARWKPQHF.

The gene calls are TRBV5-4 and TRBJ2-1; 9 bases are shared with TRBD1. With 4 bases clipped from V and 7 bases from J, the junction kept 6 bases outside the gene matches. The CDR3 has 14 residues. Germline-derived CDR1 and CDR2 are SGHNT and YYREEE (reference sequence). CDR3 coding DNA: TGTGCCAGCAGCACGAGGGACAGGGCGAATGAGCAGTTCTTC. This gives the protein CASSTRDRANEQFF.

This clone was observed once. The chain joins TRBV5-1 to TRBJ2-5, with 7 bases fitting TRBD2. Germline V gene lookup returns CDR1 SGHRS and CDR2 YFSETQ. V shed 0 bases, J shed 5 bases, and the junction held 4 bases outside the gene matches. The CDR3 is 14 amino acids. The DNA of the CDR3 is TGCGCCAGCAGCTTGGCGGGGGGATTCGAGACCCAGTACTTC. Translated: CASSLAGGFETQYF.

The gene calls are TRBV5-8 and TRBJ1-1; maybe TRBD1 (6 bases). Deletions cut 2 bases from V and 7 bases from J, with 12 bases between. This CDR3 region has 13 residues. CDR1 SGHTS and CDR2 YDEGEE come from the germline V gene. CDR3: CASSFNRVGEAFF. In DNA, the CDR3 is TGTGCCAGCAGCTTTAACAGGGTTGGTGAAGCTTTCTTT. Using reference TRBV5-8 and TRBJ1-1 for the parts outside the CDR3, the full variable domain is EAGVTQSPTHLIKTRGQQATLRCSPISGHTSVYWYQQALGLGLQFLLWYDEGEERNRGNFPPRFSGRQFPNYSSELNVNALELEDSALYLCASSFNRVGEAFFGQGTRLTVV.

Details on this clone: The sample carries other DNA sequences with the same CDR3. The chain is built from TRBV5-1 and TRBJ1-1, with D hard to call. Germline CDR1 is SGHRS and CDR2 is YFSETQ. Trimming removed 0 bases at V and 2 bases at J, with 8 bases between. CDR3 length: 14 amino acids. The CDR3 region is CASSLGAPNTEAFF. The CDR3 coding sequence is TGCGCCAGCAGCTTGGGAGCACCAAACACTGAAGCTTTCTTT. Variable domain in full (rest from reference TRBV5-1 and TRBJ1-1): KAGVTQTPRYLIKTRGQQVTLSCSPISGHRSVSWYQQTPGQGLQFLFEYFSETQRNKGNFPGRFSGRQFSNSRSEMNVSTLELGDSALYLCASSLGAPNTEAFFGQGTRLTVV.

The J gene is TRBJ1-3, the V gene TRBV5-6, with D possibly matching TRBD1 (6 bases). The CDR3 has 15 amino acids. Germline V lookup: CDR1 SGHDT, CDR2 YYEEEE. With 0 bases removed from V and 4 bases from J, the gap between germline ends came to 11 bases. CDR3 DNA: TGTGCCAGCAGCTTGGCCCAGGGGAGCGGAAACACCATATATTTT. It encodes CASSLAQGSGNTIYF.

The chain joins TRBV12-3 or TRBV12-4 to TRBJ1-4; 8 bases line up with TRBD1. The V gene end was trimmed by 6 bases and the J gene end by 12 bases; junction bases not matched to a gene: 9. The CDR3 extends over 13 amino acids. DNA for the CDR3: TGTGCCAGCAGAATCGGACAGGGCAAGGAACTGTTTTTT. Protein sequence: CASRIGQGKELFF.

This rearrangement joins TRBV30 to TRBJ2-1, with 8 bases aligning to TRBD2. The CDR3 consists of 15 residues. Germline CDR1 and CDR2: GTSNPN and SVGIG (reference sequence). J was trimmed by 3 bases and V by 4 bases; bases with no gene match: 8. CDR3 sequence (DNA): TGTGCCTGGAAGGTCCGGGGGGGAGACTACAATGAGCAGTTCTTC. Translation gives CAWKVRGGDYNEQFF.

The chain employs TRBV4-1 and TRBJ2-1; D may be TRBD2 (7 bases). The CDR3 is 15 amino acids. Germline CDR1 and CDR2: MGHRA and YSYEKL. V was shortened by 0 bases and J by 9 bases, with 15 bases between the two germline ends. In nucleotides, the CDR3 is TGCGCCAGCAGCCAAGAAGGGGGGGGCTACTTTGAGCAGTTCTTC. This gives the protein CASSQEGGGYFEQFF.

The chain joins TRBV5-4 to TRBJ1-6; D remains ambiguous. V dropped 4 bases and J dropped 11 bases, with 16 bases sitting between them. Per the germline V gene, CDR1 is SGHNT and CDR2 is YYREEE (reference sequence). The CDR3 spans 14 residues. CDR3 protein: CASSPDGEGAPLHF. As DNA, the CDR3 is TGTGCCAGCAGCCCGGACGGGGAAGGAGCACCCCTCCACTTT.

The rearrangement links TRBV11-2 to TRBJ2-7, with 9 nucleotides matching TRBD2. The CDR3 is made up of 15 amino acids. Germline V gene data show CDR1 as SGHAT and CDR2 as FQNNGV. The V segment lost 5 bases and the J segment 1 base; nucleotides outside the gene matches: 6. The CDR3 coding sequence is TGTGCCAGCAGCCTTGCGGGGGGGCGGTCCTACGAGCAGTACTTC. Encoded protein: CASSLAGGRSYEQYF.

This clone was observed a few times. CDR3 nucleotides: TGTGCCATCTCGCAGGGGGGTAATTCACCCCTCCACTTT. This translates into CAISQGGNSPLHF. The rearrangement uses TRBV10-3 and TRBJ1-6; TRBD1 matches at 7 bases. The CDR3 covers 13 residues. Trimming cost V 8 bases and J 6 bases; bases outside gene matches: 4. The germline V gene has CDR1 ENHRY and CDR2 SYGVKD.

The chain combines TRBV5-1 with TRBJ1-1; D possibly corresponds to TRBD1 (6 bases). Germline loops: CDR1 SGHRS, CDR2 YFSETQ. Trimming took 0 bases from V and 7 from J, leaving 13 bases between them. The CDR3 contains 14 residues. DNA for the CDR3: TGCGCCAGCAGCTTGGGGCAGGGGTTTGGTGAAGCTTTCTTT. Amino acid sequence: CASSLGQGFGEAFF. The whole variable domain, remainder taken from reference TRBV5-1 and TRBJ1-1, is KAGVTQTPRYLIKTRGQQVTLSCSPISGHRSVSWYQQTPGQGLQFLFEYFSETQRNKGNFPGRFSGRQFSNSRSEMNVSTLELGDSALYLCASSLGQGFGEAFFGQGTRLTVV.

The chain joins TRBV6-1 to TRBJ1-1; D is undetermined. Germline CDR1 MNHNS, CDR2 SASEGT. This CDR3 comprises 14 residues. The germline V and J ends were trimmed by 3 bases and 0 bases, with 8 bases remaining between them. CDR3 region: CASSDPFMNTEAFF. The CDR3 nucleotides read TGTGCCAGCAGTGACCCTTTTATGAACACTGAAGCTTTCTTT.

The chain is built from TRBV7-2 and TRBJ1-1; TRBD1 agrees at 8 bases. This CDR3 is 13 amino acids long. Germline lookup yields CDR1 SGHTA and CDR2 FQGNSA. The V and J ends lost 4 bases and 5 bases, in that order; junction bases with no gene match: 3. Written as DNA, the CDR3 is TGTGCCAGCAGCTACCGACAGGGGACTGAAGCTTTCTTT. The encoded protein is CASSYRQGTEAFF.

The chain uses TRBV5-1 and TRBJ2-5; TRBD1 matches 9 bases. CDR3 length equals 15 residues. Germline V lookup: CDR1 SGHRS, CDR2 YFSETQ. V gave up 2 bases and J gave up 2 bases; unmatched junction bases: 4. This CDR3 reads CASSLQGAAQETQYF. CDR3 nucleotides: TGCGCCAGCAGCTTACAGGGGGCGGCTCAAGAGACCCAGTACTTC.

This clone was recorded only once. The V gene is TRBV11-3, the J gene TRBJ1-1; D might be TRBD1 (5 bases). Germline loops: CDR1 SGHNT, CDR2 YENEEA. CDR3 length equals 14 residues. V dropped 5 bases and J dropped 3 bases, with 13 bases sitting between them. CDR3 protein: CASSQAGGDTEAFF. The CDR3 region has the DNA TGTGCCAGCAGCCAGGCGGGAGGGGACACTGAAGCTTTCTTT.

The V and J genes are TRBV6-2 or TRBV6-3 and TRBJ1-5, with a possible D match to TRBD1 (5 bases). The CDR3 contains 15 residues. The V gene lost 2 bases and the J gene lost 6 bases, with 14 bases spanning the gap. Germline values: CDR1 MNHEY, CDR2 SVGEGT. This CDR3 is CASSYAGGRAQPQHF. The CDR3 bases are TGTGCCAGCAGTTACGCGGGGGGGAGGGCTCAGCCCCAGCATTTT.

The chain is built from TRBV2 and TRBJ1-2; 9 nucleotides match TRBD1. Looked up from germline, CDR1 is SNHLY and CDR2 is FYNNEI. Trimming took 5 bases from V and 3 from J; bases not matched to a gene: 4. The CDR3 consists of 14 residues. The CDR3 region has the DNA TGTGCCAGCAGTCGGGGACAGGGAGACTATGGCTACACCTTC. Translated, it gives CASSRGQGDYGYTF.

This sequence joins TRBV10-3 and TRBJ1-1; D remains unclear. Trimming removed 10 bases from V and 3 bases from J, with 9 bases in between. Germline V gene lookup returns CDR1 ENHRY and CDR2 SYGVKD. The CDR3 totals 11 residues. The CDR3 region is CATAKDTEAFF. Here the CDR3 DNA reads TGTGCCACCGCTAAAGACACTGAAGCTTTCTTT.

The chain links TRBV18 to TRBJ1-1; TRBD1 is a possible D gene (6 bases). Trimming removed 4 bases from V and 7 bases from J, with 16 bases in between. The CDR3 consists of 14 residues. Germline V gene sequence: CDR1 KGHSH, CDR2 LQKENI. In DNA, the CDR3 is TGTGCCAGCTCACTCGCCGGGACACAAAATGAAGCTTTCTTT. Encoded protein: CASSLAGTQNEAFF.

This sequence joins TRBV7-9 and TRBJ1-3; D is ambiguous. This CDR3 is built from 14 residues. Trimming removed 1 base from V and 2 bases from J, with 6 bases in between. Germline CDR1 SEHNR, CDR2 FQNEAQ (reference sequence). In nucleotides, the CDR3 is TGTGCCAGCAGCTTAGGGGCCGCTGGAAACACCATATATTTT. This translates into CASSLGAAGNTIYF. The whole variable domain, filled in from reference TRBV7-9 and TRBJ1-3, reads DTGVSQNPRHKITKRGQNVTFRCDPISEHNRLYWYRQTLGQGPEFLTYFQNEAQLEKSRLLSDRFSAERPKGSFSTLEIQRTEQGDSAMYLCASSLGAAGNTIYFGEGSWLTVV.

The chain has TRBV6-5 and TRBJ1-5, with 8 nucleotides matching TRBD1. V shed 6 bases and J 2 bases; nucleotides not matched to a gene: 3. From germline, CDR1 is MNHEY and CDR2 SVGAGI. The CDR3 has 14 amino acids. CDR3 region: CASRQGAGNQPQHF. The CDR3 DNA reads TGTGCCAGCAGGCAGGGGGCTGGCAATCAGCCCCAGCATTTT.

The V and J genes are TRBV15 and TRBJ2-7; D is undetermined. Germline V gene data show CDR1 as LNHNV and CDR2 as YYDKDF (reference sequence). Trimming removed 0 bases at V and 2 bases at J, with 8 bases between. The CDR3 consists of 14 residues. In nucleotides, the CDR3 is TGTGCCACCAGCAGAGATCACAGCCCCTACGAGCAGTACTTC. It codes for CATSRDHSPYEQYF.

The genes are TRBV11-2 and TRBJ2-7; 7 nucleotides agree with TRBD2. Unmatched junction bases numbered 2, after V lost 5 bases and J lost 4 bases. Germline-derived CDR1 and CDR2 are SGHAT and FQNNGV. CDR3 length: 12 residues. The CDR3 here is CASSPGGYEQYV. The CDR3 DNA sequence: TGTGCCAGCAGCCCCGGGGGGTACGAGCAGTACGTC.

A remark on this clone: Within the sample, other DNA sequences also encode this same CDR3. The J gene is TRBJ1-2, the V gene TRBV27; D is perhaps TRBD1 (5 bases). The CDR3 has 12 amino acids. V dropped 2 bases and J dropped 4 bases, with 5 bases sitting between them. The germline V gene has CDR1 MNHEY and CDR2 SMNVEV (reference sequence). The CDR3 spells CASSLQGYGYTF. CDR3 bases: TGTGCCAGCAGTTTACAGGGCTATGGCTACACCTTC.

The rearrangement joins TRBV5-1 to TRBJ2-5, with TRBD2 as a possible D gene (6 bases). CDR1 is SGHRS and CDR2 is YFSETQ in the germline V gene. Trimming removed 2 bases from V and 1 base from J, with 12 bases in between. This CDR3 contains 15 residues. The CDR3: CASSFLRDRQETQYF. CDR3 sequence (DNA): TGCGCCAGCAGCTTTTTGCGGGACCGCCAAGAGACCCAGTACTTC.

The rearrangement links TRBV14 to TRBJ2-5, with a possible D match to TRBD1 (6 bases). The CDR3 contains 12 residues. Trimming cost V 4 bases and J 6 bases, with 9 bases left between them. Germline CDR1 and CDR2: SGHDN and FVKESK. Here the CDR3 DNA reads TGTGCCAGCAGCCCAGGGGTAAAGACCCAGTACTTC. Protein: CASSPGVKTQYF. Based on the CDR3 plus reference TRBV14 and TRBJ2-5, the full variable domain is EAGVTQFPSHSVIEKGQTVTLRCDPISGHDNLYWYRRVMGKEIKFLLHFVKESKQDESGMPNNRFLAERTGGTYSTLKVQPAELEDSGVYFCASSPGVKTQYFGPGTRLLVL.

This rearrangement joins TRBV16 to TRBJ2-6, with a tentative D call TRBD2 (5 bases). V was clipped by 6 bases and J by 0 bases, with 9 bases between them. This CDR3 spans 15 amino acids. The germline V gene encodes CDR1 KGHSY and CDR2 FQNENV. The CDR3 loop reads CASSPRGSGANVLTF. The CDR3 coding sequence is TGTGCCAGCAGTCCCCGGGGCTCTGGGGCCAACGTCCTGACTTTC.

The chain has TRBV12-3 or TRBV12-4 and TRBJ1-2, with TRBD1 matching over 8 bases. The trim removed 7 bases at V and 6 bases at J, leaving 7 bases unmatched. The CDR3 totals 13 residues. CDR3 sequence reads: CASKMGQAHGYTF. The CDR3, as DNA: TGTGCCAGCAAAATGGGACAGGCCCATGGCTACACCTTC.